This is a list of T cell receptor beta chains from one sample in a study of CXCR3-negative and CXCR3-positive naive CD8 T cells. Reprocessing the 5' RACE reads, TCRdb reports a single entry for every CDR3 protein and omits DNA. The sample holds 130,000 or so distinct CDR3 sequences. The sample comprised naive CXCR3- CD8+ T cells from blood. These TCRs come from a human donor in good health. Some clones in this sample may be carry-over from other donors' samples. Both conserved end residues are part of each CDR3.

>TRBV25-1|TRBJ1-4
CTSNPGRGEKLFF
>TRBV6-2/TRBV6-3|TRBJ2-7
CASSYSAGGLDEQYF
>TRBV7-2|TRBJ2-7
CASSHDSRGAKKGLGEQYF
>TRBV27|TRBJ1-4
CASSLYRENEKLFF
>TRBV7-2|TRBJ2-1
CASSLFVFHEQFF
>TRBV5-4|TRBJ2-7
CASSSKQGVDEQYF
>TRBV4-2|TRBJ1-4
CASSSETVTASNEKLFF
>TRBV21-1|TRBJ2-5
CASQGCQETQYF
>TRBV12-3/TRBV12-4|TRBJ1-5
CASSLSGGQINQPQHF
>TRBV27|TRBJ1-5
CASSPGGTQPQHF
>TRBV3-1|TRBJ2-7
CASSQDGSPVYEQYF
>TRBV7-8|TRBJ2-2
CASITGGPNTGELFF
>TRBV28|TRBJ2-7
CASSVQIYEQYF
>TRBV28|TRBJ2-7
CASSWLTPGQGFHEQHF
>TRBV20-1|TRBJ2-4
CSARDLGLYVF
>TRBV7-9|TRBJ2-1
CASSSPRGSGHNEQFF
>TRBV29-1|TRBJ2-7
CSVEGTGMSDEQYF
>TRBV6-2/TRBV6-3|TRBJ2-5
CASLPYGPQETQYF